The sample holds one count of the clone carrying this T cell receptor beta chain. Its specificity is not known. Some clones are missing from TCRdb's copy, which holds only in-frame ones; the method was immunoSEQ multiplex PCR. The repertoire consists of approximately 15,000 clones, with about 60% occurring once and the leading ten covering roughly 12%. This entry comes from a study of cytotoxic CD8 clonotypes in ibrutinib-treated CLL. Overall study results and limits: For progressing versus sustained-remission patients, sampling times were not the same. Baseline-level clonality went beyond age-matched healthy donors and moved in step with circulating CD8+ T-cell counts.

In germline, CDR1 is SEHNR, CDR2 FQNEAQ (reference sequence). V gave up 3 bases and J gave up 8 bases; unmatched junction bases: 5. The CDR3 is made up of 14 amino acids. The authors obtained roughly 2.2 micrograms of genomic DNA from cryopreserved PBMCs for TCR beta libraries. This rearrangement joins TRBV7-9 to TRBJ2-4; 9 positions agree with TRBD1. This clonotype was sampled from a human donor with chronic lymphocytic leukemia. The starting material was PBMCs, obtained before ibrutinib treatment. The CDR3 region is CASSLGQGFHIQYF. In nucleotides, the CDR3 is TGTGCCAGCAGCTTGGGACAGGGTTTTCACATTCAGTACTTC.